The table lists the clone carrying this TCR beta chain with many counts. This sample was taken from a study of T-cell reconstitution after alpha-beta-depleted transplantation in children. Per the germline V gene, CDR1 is DFQATT and CDR2 is SNEGSKA (reference sequence). The CDR3 spans 14 residues. V lost 0 bases to trimming and J lost 2 bases, with 8 bases between them. Unique molecular identifiers featured in how the TCRbeta library was prepared. From the PCR reads, TCRdb called clonotypes with MiXCR, one entry per CDR3 protein. The profile shows around 680,000 distinct CDR3 sequences, approximately 16% of them singletons.

This clonotype originated in a human donor who donated a stem cell graft to a child with acute myeloid leukemia. The gene calls are TRBV20-1 and TRBJ2-1; unclear D gene. The sample was PBMCs from the stem cell graft donor, taken from the stem cell graft. CDR3 sequence: CSARDSQAYNEQFF. For the CDR3, the DNA is TGCAGTGCTAGAGATTCGCAGGCCTACAATGAGCAGTTCTTC.